A single sample is the source of the 15 T cell receptor beta chains below, sequenced in a study of cytomegalovirus exposure and HLA in healthy donors. Primers: 60 Vbeta forward and 13 Jbeta reverse. The protocol was immunoSEQ multiplex PCR, while the TCRdb copy is restricted to in-frame clones and leaves out a portion. The sample records 100,000 to 150,000 clones, around three quarters being singletons. The source material was PBMCs. The receptors stem from a woman in her fifties or sixties in good health and CMV-seronegative.

This clone occurred a few times. This chain links TRBV13 with TRBJ2-7; 15 bases match TRBD2. Germline V gene data show CDR1 as PRHDT and CDR2 as FYEKMQ (reference sequence). This CDR3 has 14 residues. V lost 6 bases and J lost 12; bases outside the gene matches: 9. CDR3 in amino acids: CASSRGLAGGPVYV. DNA of the CDR3: TGTGCCAGCAGTCGAGGACTAGCGGGAGGGCCGGTGTACGTC.

The chain has TRBV4-2 and TRBJ1-1, with D possibly being TRBD1 (6 bases). The CDR3 loop spans 15 amino acids. The ends were cut back, 1 base at V and 4 bases at J, with 13 bases in the middle. The germline CDR1 and CDR2 sequences are LGHNA and YNFKEQ. The CDR3 loop is CASSQGGGDSTEAFF. As DNA, the CDR3 is TGTGCCAGCAGCCAAGGAGGGGGAGATAGCACTGAAGCTTTCTTT.

The genes are TRBV5-1 and TRBJ2-7; D not resolved. CDR1 is SGHRS, CDR2 YFSETQ, per germline. This CDR3 has 13 amino acids. The ends were cut back, 5 bases at V and 2 bases at J, with 11 bases in the middle. CDR3 sequence (DNA): TGCGCCAGCAGTCGCGGCGAACCCTACGAGCAGTACTTC. Translation: CASSRGEPYEQYF.

To note about this clone: Relative to the germline gene, one junction end is altered; a read error may explain this. The chain employs TRBV7-7 and TRBJ2-5; TRBD2 matches 8 bases. This CDR3 is built from 15 residues. The V gene's germline CDR1 is SSHAT and CDR2 FNYEAQ (reference sequence). This CDR3 reads CASSSGPGGRETQYF. The CDR3 DNA reads as TGTGCTAGCAGCTCGGGCCCGGGAGGGCGAGAGACCCAGTACTTC. Full variable domain (remainder filled in from reference TRBV7-7 and TRBJ2-5): GAGVSQSPRYKVTKRGQDVTLRCDPISSHATLYWYQQALGQGPEFLTYFNYEAQPDKSGLPSDRFSAERPEGSISTLTIQRTEQRDSAMYRCASSSGPGGRETQYFGPGTRLLVL.

The chain is built from TRBV7-2 and TRBJ2-2; 13 bases map to TRBD2. CDR3 length: 17 residues. The ends lost 1 base at V and 6 bases at J; junction bases unmatched: 5. The V gene's germline CDR1 is SGHTA and CDR2 FQGNSA. In DNA, the CDR3 is TGTGCCAGCAGCTTAGTACTAGCGGGAGGGTACCCCGGGGAGCTGTTTTTT. This encodes CASSLVLAGGYPGELFF.

This clone has just a few counts. This rearrangement joins TRBV5-8 to TRBJ1-5; the D gene is possibly TRBD1 (6 bases). This CDR3 has 15 amino acids. The V end was cut by 6 bases, the J end by 7 bases, with 20 bases between. Germline V gives CDR1 SGHTS, CDR2 YDEGEE. For the CDR3, the DNA is TGTGCCAGCACCCTCCTTAGGGGGATAGGACAGCCCCAGCATTTT. Protein sequence: CASTLLRGIGQPQHF. The entire variable domain, with the rest obtained from reference TRBV5-8 and TRBJ1-5, is as follows: EAGVTQSPTHLIKTRGQQATLRCSPISGHTSVYWYQQALGLGLQFLLWYDEGEERNRGNFPPRFSGRQFPNYSSELNVNALELEDSALYLCASTLLRGIGQPQHFGDGTRLSIL.

The chain has TRBV5-4 and TRBJ2-3, with D tentatively TRBD2 (5 bases). The ends were cut back, 6 bases at V and 3 bases at J, with 17 bases in the middle. The CDR3 extends over 15 amino acids. Per germline, CDR1 SGHNT and CDR2 YYREEE (reference sequence). The CDR3 DNA follows: TGTGCCAGCATCATCCGGAGTGGAGGTACAGATACGCAGTATTTT. It encodes CASIIRSGGTDTQYF.

There are a few counts of this clone. The chain couples TRBV5-5 to TRBJ2-7; D is possibly TRBD1 (6 bases). CDR1 and CDR2 (germline): SGHKS, YYEKEE (reference sequence). This CDR3 has 11 amino acids. V was clipped by 1 base and J by 7 bases, with 6 bases between them. The CDR3: CASSLRGEQYF. In DNA, the CDR3 is TGTGCCAGCAGCTTGAGGGGGGAGCAGTACTTC.

This chain uses TRBV28 with TRBJ2-7; 12 nucleotides line up with TRBD1. Trimming took 5 bases from V and 3 from J; bases not matched to a gene: 8. The CDR3 length is 16 residues. Germline V gene data show CDR1 as MDHEN and CDR2 as SYDVKM. In DNA, the CDR3 is TGTGCCAGCAGTCCTCCGGGGGACAGGGGGCGCTACGAGCAGTACTTC. Translated: CASSPPGDRGRYEQYF.

V is TRBV27 and J is TRBJ1-1, with D hard to call. Between the trimmed V and J ends, which lost 0 bases and 7 bases, there was a span of 9 bases. CDR1 is MNHEY, CDR2 SMNVEV, per germline (reference sequence). The CDR3 totals 13 residues. The DNA of the CDR3 is TGTGCCAGCAGTTTATCGGGTCAGGTTGAAGCTTTCTTT. It codes for CASSLSGQVEAFF.

This clone is a singleton in its sample. The rearrangement joins TRBV30 to TRBJ2-6; 8 bases agree with TRBD2. CDR3 length: 17 residues. V dropped 4 bases and J dropped 2; count of bases not matched to a gene: 10. Germline CDR1 and CDR2: GTSNPN and SVGIG (reference sequence). CDR3: CAWIRSDSGAGANVLTF. The CDR3 DNA reads TGTGCCTGGATAAGATCCGATAGCGGGGCTGGGGCCAACGTCCTGACTTTC.

The chain links TRBV29-1 to TRBJ2-1; D perhaps matches TRBD1 (5 bases). Trimming removed 6 bases from V and 8 bases from J, with 14 bases in between. The germline CDR1 and CDR2 sequences are SQVTM and ANQGSEA. CDR3 length: 12 residues. CDR3 in amino acids: CSVDRWGDEQFF. In nucleotides, the CDR3 is TGCAGCGTCGACCGATGGGGCGATGAGCAGTTCTTC.

J is TRBJ2-7 and V is TRBV4-1; TRBD2 matches at 8 bases. Losses at the gene ends were 6 bases for V and 6 bases for J; bases not matched to a gene: 7. Germline V lookup: CDR1 MGHRA, CDR2 YSYEKL. CDR3 length equals 13 residues. As DNA, the CDR3 is TGCGCCAGCAGTCCGAACGGGGGGGGCGAGCAGTACTTC. Its protein product is CASSPNGGGEQYF.

The chain is built from TRBV7-2 and TRBJ2-5; 7 bases fit TRBD1. The germline CDR1 and CDR2 sequences are SGHTA and FQGNSA. CDR3 size: 16 residues. V lost 1 base to trimming and J lost 4 bases; unmatched junction nucleotides: 9. This chain's CDR3 is CASSLGGGAVGETQYF. The CDR3 DNA follows: TGTGCCAGCAGCTTAGGAGGGGGCGCGGTAGGAGAGACCCAGTACTTC.

This clone was seen a handful of times. The V and J genes are TRBV6-6 and TRBJ2-7, with D perhaps matching TRBD2 (5 bases). The CDR3 covers 14 residues. The V gene's germline CDR1 is MNHNY and CDR2 SVGAGI (reference sequence). The V gene lost 4 bases and the J gene lost 2 bases, with 12 bases spanning the gap. Here the CDR3 reads CASSSSKRPYEQYF. The CDR3 DNA reads as TGTGCCAGCAGTTCTTCTAAGCGGCCCTACGAGCAGTACTTC.